This passage covers 3 T cell receptor beta chains from one sample sequenced in a study of T cells after yellow fever vaccination. TCRdb independently ran MiXCR on the 5' RACE reads; one entry per CDR3 protein. Found here are nearly 70,000 distinct CDR3 sequences, over 6% of them singletons; the top ten hold about 40%. Material: CD8+ T cells sorted from PBMCs, obtained roughly seven weeks after the first yellow fever vaccination. The origin of the receptors is a man younger than 35 who received the YFV17D yellow fever vaccine.

There are many counts of this clonotype. J is TRBJ2-1 and V is TRBV12-3 or TRBV12-4, with D possibly called TRBD1 or TRBD2 (5 bases each). CDR3 length equals 13 residues. Trimming removed 2 bases at V and 8 bases at J, with 10 bases between. The CDR3 bases are TGTGCCAGCAGTTTAATCGGGGCCGATGAGCAGTTCTTC. Translated, it gives CASSLIGADEQFF.

Of note for this clonotype: This may be a read error: a much more frequent sequence differs by one nucleotide. This rearrangement joins TRBV5-1 to TRBJ2-7, with unresolved D. Germline-derived CDR1 and CDR2 are SGHRS and YFSETQ. CDR3 length equals 14 residues. The chain's CDR3 is CASSLAPGSYKQYV. The CDR3, as DNA: TGCGCCAGCAGCTTGGCCCCGGGCAGCTACAAGCAGTACGTC.

This clonotype came up a few times. In DNA, the CDR3 is TGTGCCAGCAGCCAAGAGGGGGCAGGTCAGCCCCAGCATTTT. Its protein is CASSQEGAGQPQHF. This chain uses TRBV4-2 with TRBJ1-5; a weak D match, TRBD1 (6 bases). Trimming cost V 0 bases and J 6 bases, with 9 bases left between them. In germline, CDR1 is LGHNA, CDR2 YNFKEQ. The CDR3 runs to 14 residues.